This T cell receptor beta chain was observed in a study of siplizumab effects on memory and regulatory T cells. V lost 5 bases and J 8 bases, leaving 30 bases between the germline ends. The CDR3 contains 18 residues. Per the germline V gene, CDR1 is SGHAT and CDR2 is FQNNGV. Sequenced by immunoSEQ multiplex PCR; TCRdb stores in-frame clones only, minus some. The table has about 100,000 clones, about 93% seen once. The V call is TRBV11-2, the J call TRBJ1-2; the D is unclear. This sequence was found in a human donor in good health. The sample taken for sequencing was CD4+ T cells sorted from blood. CDR3: CASSPLWSRGIKGRGYTF. For the CDR3, the DNA is TGTGCCAGCAGCCCTCTTTGGAGTCGGGGAATCAAAGGAAGAGGCTACACCTTC.